The clone carrying this T cell receptor beta chain was seen a few times. Its specificity is not known. One entry per CDR3 protein results from TCRdb running MiXCR on the 5' RACE reads. The sample consists of under 250,000 distinct CDR3 sequences, 7% to 8.5% of them appearing once. J lost 0 bases, V lost 1 base, and 10 bases had no gene match. The CDR3 runs to 20 residues. Germline assignment: CDR1 SGHAT and CDR2 FQNNGV. The sample belongs to a study of identical twins. General study points: Within cord blood, abundant beta clonotypes carried fewer insertions, but memory repertoires showed no such trend. Out-of-frame beta sequences exhibited a weaker degree of excess twin sharing.

No donor was unhealthy or non-Caucasian. The sample also formed part of further work on yellow fever vaccine responses in identical twins. That work states: Vaccine-induced T cell responses in twins were reportedly observed to appear partly convergent, partly personalized.

The receptor comes from a woman under 30 in good health. The J gene is TRBJ2-6, the V gene TRBV11-2; 9 bases line up with TRBD1. The material sequenced was CD8+ T cells sorted from blood. The DNA for the CDR3 is TGTGCCAGCAGCTTAGTAGGCGGGACAGGGTCCTTCTCTGGGGCCAACGTCCTGACTTTC. It codes for CASSLVGGTGSFSGANVLTF.